These T cell receptor beta chains were read from a single sample in a study of T cell responses to AZD1222 COVID-19 vaccine. Repertoires were generated with immunoSEQ multiplex PCR, while TCRdb's copy carries only in-frame clones and drops some. The data show some 100,000 clones, 88% seen once. The sequencing here drew on peripheral blood, taken 28 days after the second AZD1222 dose. The receptor source for this set is an adult who received the AZD1222 COVID-19 vaccine. Both conserved end residues are part of each CDR3. The D gene is left open where the match is weak. Rows give clone size only sometimes, using once, few, many, or a class for an expanded clone.

TRBJ1-1	.	11	.	TRBV30	TGTGCCTGGACCAGGGGACTTGGAGCTTTCTTT	CAWTRGLGAFF
TRBJ1-2	.	17	TRBD1	TRBV24-1	TGTGCCACCAGTGATGACCTTTGGGACAGCATGCACTATGGCTACACCTTC	CATSDDLWDSMHYGYTF
TRBJ1-2	.	13	.	TRBV29-1	TGCAGCGTTGTAGTACCGAAGAACTATGGCTACACCTTC	CSVVVPKNYGYTF
TRBJ1-2	.	13	.	TRBV29-1	TGCAGTGTTGAAGAGGAGACTAACTATGGCTACACCTTC	CSVEEETNYGYTF
TRBJ1-2	.	13	.	TRBV7-9	TGTGCCAGCAGTTCCACACATTCCTATGGCTACACCTTC	CASSSTHSYGYTF
TRBJ1-2	.	13	.	TRBV18	TGTGCCAGCTCACCTGATTCTAACTATGGCTACACCTTC	CASSPDSNYGYTF
TRBJ2-7	.	15	TRBD1	TRBV6-5	TGTGCCAGCAGTTACCTGGGACAGAGGTCCTACGAGCAGTACTTC	CASSYLGQRSYEQYF
TRBJ2-2	.	14	TRBD2	TRBV25-1	TGTGCCAGCATTAAGAGCGGGAGTACTGGGGAGCTGTTTTTT	CASIKSGSTGELFF
TRBJ2-7	.	14	.	TRBV9	TGTGCCAGCAGCAGTCCGAGGAGCTCCTACGAGCAGTACTTC	CASSSPRSSYEQYF
TRBJ2-6	.	14	.	TRBV28	TGTGCCAGCAGTACCCCGACGGGGGCCAACGTCCTGACTTTC	CASSTPTGANVLTF
TRBJ2-3	.	14	.	TRBV5-4	TGTGCCAGCAGCGGGGGGTCTTACACAGATACGCAGTATTTT	CASSGGSYTDTQYF
TRBJ1-5	.	15	.	TRBV28	TGTGCCAGCAGCCTGACACCCTATAGCAATCAGCCCCAGCATTTT	CASSLTPYSNQPQHF
TRBJ2-2	.	16	TRBD2	TRBV5-1	TGCGCCAGCAGCCCTGGGACTAGCGCGAACACCGGGGAGCTGTTTTTT	CASSPGTSANTGELFF
TRBJ2-1	few	21	TRBD2	TRBV4-1	TGCGCCAGCAGCCCCGCCTTCCCGGGACTAGCGGGAAACCGAAACTACAATGAGCAGTTCTTC	CASSPAFPGLAGNRNYNEQFF
TRBJ2-3	.	20	TRBD2	TRBV4-1	TGCGCCAGCAGCTCACCCATGAGTCTAGCGGGAGGATGGGGCACAGATACGCAGTATTTT	CASSSPMSLAGGWGTDTQYF
TRBJ2-7	.	15	.	TRBV10-3	TGTGCCATCAGTGACAGGGGGGGCTCCTTCTACGAGCAGTACTTC	CAISDRGGSFYEQYF
TRBJ1-1	.	13	TRBD1	TRBV27	TGTGCCAGCACGGACAGGGGGCCGATTGAAGCTTTCTTT	CASTDRGPIEAFF
TRBJ2-7	.	15	.	TRBV7-2	TGTGCCAGCAGCGCGATCCGGGACGCTTCCTACGAGCAGTACTTC	CASSAIRDASYEQYF
TRBJ1-1	.	15	.	TRBV5-1	TGCGCCAGCAGCTTGGAAGGGTCGACCAACACTGAAGCTTTCTTT	CASSLEGSTNTEAFF
TRBJ1-1	.	13	.	TRBV30	TGTGCCTGGAGTTCCCAAATGAACACTGAAGCTTTCTTT	CAWSSQMNTEAFF
TRBJ2-1	.	14	TRBD2	TRBV29-1	TGCACAGGCCACGGGGCTAGCGGGAGCAATGAGCAGTTCTTC	CTGHGASGSNEQFF
TRBJ2-3	.	16	.	TRBV7-3	TGTGCCAGCAGCTCAACCCCCCGGGGGCCGCGGGATACGCAGTATTTT	CASSSTPRGPRDTQYF
TRBJ2-1	.	15	TRBD2	TRBV7-2	TGTGCCAGCAGACTTAAACTAGCGGGGTCGAATGAGCAGTTCTTC	CASRLKLAGSNEQFF
TRBJ2-3	.	15	TRBD2	TRBV13	TGTGCCAGCCCCCCAACGGGAGGCACAACAGATACGCAGTATTTT	CASPPTGGTTDTQYF
TRBJ1-6	.	15	.	TRBV11-2	TGTGCCAGCAGCTTAGAAGGACCTGGAGGTTCACCCCTCCACTTT	CASSLEGPGGSPLHF
TRBJ2-7	.	11	.	TRBV3-1/TRBV3-2	TGTGCCAGCAGTCACCTCCTGGAGCAGTACTTC	CASSHLLEQYF
TRBJ2-2	.	16	TRBD2	TRBV4-2	TGTGCCAGCAGCCAGGAAGGGACTAGCGGCACCGGGGAGCTGTTTTTT	CASSQEGTSGTGELFF
TRBJ1-2	.	14	.	TRBV4-1	TGCGCCAGCAGCCAAACCCCGGGGGTCTATGGCTACACCTTC	CASSQTPGVYGYTF
TRBJ1-2	.	13	TRBD1	TRBV6-5	TGTGCCACCAGGAGCAGGGGGTCGGATGGCTACACCTTC	CATRSRGSDGYTF
TRBJ2-3	.	14	TRBD1	TRBV5-4	TGTGCCAGCAGCCCTCGGACAGGGGTAGATACGCAGTATTTT	CASSPRTGVDTQYF
TRBJ1-1	once	15	.	TRBV4-3	TGCGCCAGCAGCCAAGAGGTCCGTCGGGACACTGAAGCTTTCTTT	CASSQEVRRDTEAFF
TRBJ1-3	.	15	TRBD1	TRBV3-1/TRBV3-2	TGTGCCAGCAGGCGGACAGGGTCTTCAGGAAACACCATATATTTT	CASRRTGSSGNTIYF
TRBJ2-1	.	14	TRBD1	TRBV5-1	TGCGCCAGCAGCGTCGACAGGGGGTACAATGAGCAGTTCTTC	CASSVDRGYNEQFF
TRBJ2-1	once	12	TRBD2	TRBV28	TGTGCCAGCAGTTATAGCGGGAGAGGGCAGTTCTTC	CASSYSGRGQFF
TRBJ1-2	.	15	.	TRBV6-5	TGTGCCAGCAGTTACATGCTCGGGACCTGGGGAGGCTACACCTTC	CASSYMLGTWGGYTF
TRBJ2-3	once	14	.	TRBV25-1	TGTGCCAGCAGTGGTCGGGACAACACAGATACGCAGTATTTT	CASSGRDNTDTQYF
TRBJ2-7	.	15	TRBD2	TRBV5-1	TGCGCCAGCAGCTTGGTAGCGGGGGGGCATAACGAGCAGTACTTC	CASSLVAGGHNEQYF
TRBJ1-4	.	14	.	TRBV9	TGTGCCAGCAGCGTCGAGGGTCCTAATGAAAAACTGTTTTTT	CASSVEGPNEKLFF
TRBJ1-1	.	17	.	TRBV19	TGTGCCAGTAGTCCCCACTCGAGGGGGACCTTGGGCACTGAAGCTTTCTTT	CASSPHSRGTLGTEAFF
TRBJ1-1	.	15	.	TRBV19	TGTGCCAGTAGTATTCAGGGGCGGATGAACACTGAAGCTTTCTTT	CASSIQGRMNTEAFF
TRBJ1-1	.	15	.	TRBV7-8	TGTGCCAGCAGCTTAGATTTTCCGGGGAACACTGAAGCTTTCTTT	CASSLDFPGNTEAFF
TRBJ2-3	.	13	TRBD2	TRBV30	TGTGCCTGGGTGCGGGGGGGCACAGATACGCAGTATTTT	CAWVRGGTDTQYF
TRBJ2-7	.	15	.	TRBV7-8	TGTGCCAGCAGTTTCCCACCTGGCGGGTCATACGAGCAGTACTTC	CASSFPPGGSYEQYF
TRBJ2-2	.	14	.	TRBV27	TGTGCCAGCAGTTTAAGCGTTCACACCGGGGAGCTGTTTTTT	CASSLSVHTGELFF
TRBJ1-4	.	14	.	TRBV30	TGTGCCTGGAGTGTAGGGGTGGCTAATGAAAAACTGTTTTTT	CAWSVGVANEKLFF
TRBJ2-3	once	15	.	TRBV4-2	TGTGCCAGCAGCCAAGATGGCGCCGGTTCAGATACGCAGTATTTT	CASSQDGAGSDTQYF